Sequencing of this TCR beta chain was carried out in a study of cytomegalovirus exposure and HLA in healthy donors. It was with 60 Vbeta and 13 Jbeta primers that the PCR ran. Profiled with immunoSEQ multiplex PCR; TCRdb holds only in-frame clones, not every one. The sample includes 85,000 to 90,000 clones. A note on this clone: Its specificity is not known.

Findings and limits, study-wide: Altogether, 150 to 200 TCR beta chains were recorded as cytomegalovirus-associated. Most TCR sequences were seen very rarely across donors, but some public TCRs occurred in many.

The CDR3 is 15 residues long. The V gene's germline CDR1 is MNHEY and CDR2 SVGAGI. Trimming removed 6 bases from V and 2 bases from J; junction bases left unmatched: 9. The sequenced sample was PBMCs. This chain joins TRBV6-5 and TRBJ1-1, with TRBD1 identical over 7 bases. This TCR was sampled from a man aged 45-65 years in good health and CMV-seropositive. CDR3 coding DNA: TGTGCCAGCAGCCGGGGACAGCCCATAAACACTGAAGCTTTCTTT. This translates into CASSRGQPINTEAFF.